The sequence of this T cell receptor (beta chain) was determined in a study of T cell clonality in common variable immunodeficiency. General study findings and limits: Common variable immunodeficiency TCR beta sequences reportedly had fewer deletions and N-nucleotide insertions.

This CDR3 is 13 amino acids long. Germline V gene data show CDR1 as SNHLY and CDR2 as FYNNEI. Trimming took off 2 bases at V and 5 bases at J, with 7 bases between the two ends. Assay: immunoSEQ multiplex PCR; the TCRdb copy retains only in-frame clones and omits some. The sample contains some 42,000 clones, none of them singletons. Only a few counts were recorded for this clone. What it binds is not known. The read ends 3 residues before the CDR3 terminus; that terminus is restored from the germline J gene. The sequence came from a human donor with common variable immunodeficiency. The gene calls are TRBV2 and TRBJ1-5, with D possibly TRBD1 on 5 matching bases. The sample was peripheral blood mononuclear cells. CDR3 DNA (partial): TGTGCCAGCAGTGAACAGGGCCATCAGCCC. It encodes CASSEQGHQP. The whole CDR3 protein is CASSEQGHQPQHF.